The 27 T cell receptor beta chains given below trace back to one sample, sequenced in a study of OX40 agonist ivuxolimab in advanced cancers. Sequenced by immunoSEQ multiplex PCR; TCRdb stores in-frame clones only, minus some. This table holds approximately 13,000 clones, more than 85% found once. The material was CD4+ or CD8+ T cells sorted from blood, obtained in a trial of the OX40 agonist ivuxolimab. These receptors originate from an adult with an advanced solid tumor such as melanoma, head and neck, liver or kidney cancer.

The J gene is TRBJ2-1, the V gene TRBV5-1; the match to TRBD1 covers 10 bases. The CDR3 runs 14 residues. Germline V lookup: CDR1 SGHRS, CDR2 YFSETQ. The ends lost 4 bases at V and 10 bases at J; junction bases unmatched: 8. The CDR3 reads CASSTGTGEREQFF. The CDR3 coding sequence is TGCGCCAGCAGCACAGGGACAGGGGAGAGGGAGCAGTTCTTC. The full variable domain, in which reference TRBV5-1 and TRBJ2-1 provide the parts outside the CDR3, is KAGVTQTPRYLIKTRGQQVTLSCSPISGHRSVSWYQQTPGQGLQFLFEYFSETQRNKGNFPGRFSGRQFSNSRSEMNVSTLELGDSALYLCASSTGTGEREQFFGPGTRLTVL.

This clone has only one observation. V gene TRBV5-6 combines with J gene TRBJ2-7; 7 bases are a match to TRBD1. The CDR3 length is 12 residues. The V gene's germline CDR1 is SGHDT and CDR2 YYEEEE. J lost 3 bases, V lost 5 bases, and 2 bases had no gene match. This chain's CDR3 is CASRRTGYEQYF. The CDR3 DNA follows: TGTGCCAGCAGACGGACAGGCTACGAGCAGTACTTC.

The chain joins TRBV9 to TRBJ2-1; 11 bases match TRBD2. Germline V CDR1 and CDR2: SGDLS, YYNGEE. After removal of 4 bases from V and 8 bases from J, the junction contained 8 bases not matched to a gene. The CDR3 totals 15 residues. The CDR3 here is CASSSTSGISHEQFF. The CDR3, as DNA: TGTGCCAGCAGCTCGACTAGCGGGATCTCGCATGAGCAGTTCTTC.

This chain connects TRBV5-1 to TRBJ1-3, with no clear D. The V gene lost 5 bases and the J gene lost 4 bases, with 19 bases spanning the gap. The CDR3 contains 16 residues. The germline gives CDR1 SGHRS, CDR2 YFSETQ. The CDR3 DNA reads TGCGCCAGCAGTCCCGGGCCCTATTCCTCGGGAAACACCATATATTTT. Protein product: CASSPGPYSSGNTIYF.

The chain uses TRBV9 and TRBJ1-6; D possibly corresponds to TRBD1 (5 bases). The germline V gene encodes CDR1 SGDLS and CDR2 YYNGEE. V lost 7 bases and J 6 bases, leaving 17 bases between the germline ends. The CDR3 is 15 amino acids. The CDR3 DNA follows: TGTGCCAGCGGGTTACCCCGGGACCCTAATTCACCCCTCCACTTT. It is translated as CASGLPRDPNSPLHF.

CDR3 protein: CASRGRPTASGSGANVLTF. CDR3 coding DNA: TGTGCCAGTAGGGGAAGACCGACAGCGAGTGGGTCTGGGGCCAACGTCCTGACTTTC. This chain joins TRBV19 and TRBJ2-6, with D tentatively TRBD1 (5 bases). This CDR3 is 19 amino acids long. Trimming pared 6 bases from V and 1 base from J, leaving 22 bases between. The germline gives CDR1 LNHDA, CDR2 SQIVND (reference sequence).

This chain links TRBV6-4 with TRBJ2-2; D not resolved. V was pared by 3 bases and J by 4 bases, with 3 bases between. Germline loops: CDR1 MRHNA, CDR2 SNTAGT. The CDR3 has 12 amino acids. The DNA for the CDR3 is TGTGCCAGCAGTGAAGGCACCGGGGAGCTGTTTTTT. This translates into CASSEGTGELFF.

The CDR3 sequence is CASSLARTGANSPLHF. DNA for the CDR3: TGTGCCAGCAGCTTGGCCAGGACAGGGGCTAATTCACCCCTCCACTTT. This sequence joins TRBV5-4 and TRBJ1-6; TRBD1 aligns across 9 bases. The CDR3 contains 16 residues. The V segment lost 0 bases and the J segment 6 bases; nucleotides outside the gene matches: 4. The germline V gene has CDR1 SGHNT and CDR2 YYREEE (reference sequence).

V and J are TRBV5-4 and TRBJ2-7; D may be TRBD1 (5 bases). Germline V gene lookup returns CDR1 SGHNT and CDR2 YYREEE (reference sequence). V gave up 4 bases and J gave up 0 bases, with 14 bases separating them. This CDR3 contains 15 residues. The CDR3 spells CASSPQGQGSYEQYF. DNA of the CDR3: TGTGCCAGCAGCCCCCAGGGTCAGGGCTCCTACGAGCAGTACTTC.

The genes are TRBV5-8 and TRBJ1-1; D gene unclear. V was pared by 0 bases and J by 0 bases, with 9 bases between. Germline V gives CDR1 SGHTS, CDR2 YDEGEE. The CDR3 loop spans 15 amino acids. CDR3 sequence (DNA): TGTGCCAGCAGCTTGGCCAACTACATGAACACTGAAGCTTTCTTT. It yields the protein CASSLANYMNTEAFF.

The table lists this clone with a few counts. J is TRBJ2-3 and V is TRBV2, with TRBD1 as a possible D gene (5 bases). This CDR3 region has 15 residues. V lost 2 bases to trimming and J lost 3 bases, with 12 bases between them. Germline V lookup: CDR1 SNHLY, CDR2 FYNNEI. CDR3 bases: TGTGCCAGCAGTGAAACAGTCAGGGTGACAGATACGCAGTATTTT. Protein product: CASSETVRVTDTQYF.

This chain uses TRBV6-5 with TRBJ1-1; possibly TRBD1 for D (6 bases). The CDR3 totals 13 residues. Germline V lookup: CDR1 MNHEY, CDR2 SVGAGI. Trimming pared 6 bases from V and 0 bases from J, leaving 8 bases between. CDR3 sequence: CASRDSMNTEAFF. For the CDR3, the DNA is TGTGCCAGCAGGGACAGCATGAACACTGAAGCTTTCTTT.

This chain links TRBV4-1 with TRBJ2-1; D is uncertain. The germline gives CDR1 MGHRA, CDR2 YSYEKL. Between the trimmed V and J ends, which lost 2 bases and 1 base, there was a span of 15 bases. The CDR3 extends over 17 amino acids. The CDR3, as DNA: TGCGCCAGCAGCCAAAAGTTTCTGGGCGGATCCTACAATGAGCAGTTCTTC. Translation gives CASSQKFLGGSYNEQFF.

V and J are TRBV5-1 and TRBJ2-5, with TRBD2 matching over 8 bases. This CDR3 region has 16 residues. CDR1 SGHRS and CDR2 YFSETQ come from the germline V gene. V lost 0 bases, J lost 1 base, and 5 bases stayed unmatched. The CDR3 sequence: CASSLAYSGAQETQYF. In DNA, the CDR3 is TGCGCCAGCAGCTTGGCTTATAGCGGGGCCCAAGAGACCCAGTACTTC.

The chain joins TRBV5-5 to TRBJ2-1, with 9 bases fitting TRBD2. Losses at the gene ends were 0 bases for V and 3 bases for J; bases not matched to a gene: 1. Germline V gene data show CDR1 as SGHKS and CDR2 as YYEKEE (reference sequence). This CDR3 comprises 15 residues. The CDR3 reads CASSLGAGGYNEQFF. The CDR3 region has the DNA TGTGCCAGCAGCTTGGGAGCGGGAGGCTACAATGAGCAGTTCTTC.

CDR3 DNA: TGTGCCAGCAAGGGACAGGGGGCTTCCAATCAGCCCCAGCATTTT. It translates to CASKGQGASNQPQHF. This chain uses TRBV2 with TRBJ1-5; TRBD1 agrees at 12 bases. The V gene's germline CDR1 is SNHLY and CDR2 FYNNEI. J gave up 3 bases and V 7 bases, and 4 bases lay outside the gene matches. The CDR3 consists of 15 residues.

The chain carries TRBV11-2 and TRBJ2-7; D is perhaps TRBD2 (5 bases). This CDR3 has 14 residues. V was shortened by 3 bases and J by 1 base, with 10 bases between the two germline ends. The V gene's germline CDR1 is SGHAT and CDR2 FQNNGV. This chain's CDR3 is CASSFGVGSYEQYF. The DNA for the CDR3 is TGTGCCAGCAGCTTCGGGGTCGGGTCCTACGAGCAGTACTTC.

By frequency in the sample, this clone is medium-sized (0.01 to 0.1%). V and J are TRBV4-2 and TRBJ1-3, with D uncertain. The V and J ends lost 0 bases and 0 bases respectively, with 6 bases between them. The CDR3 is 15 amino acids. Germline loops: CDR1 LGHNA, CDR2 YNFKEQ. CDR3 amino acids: CASSQDRSSGNTIYF. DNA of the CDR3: TGTGCCAGCAGCCAAGATAGGAGCTCTGGAAACACCATATATTTT.

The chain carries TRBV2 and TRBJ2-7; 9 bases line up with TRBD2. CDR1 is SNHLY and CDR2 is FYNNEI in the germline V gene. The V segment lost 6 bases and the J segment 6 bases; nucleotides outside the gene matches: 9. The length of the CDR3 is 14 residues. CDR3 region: CASSRPGLAREQYF. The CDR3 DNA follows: TGTGCCAGCAGCCGACCGGGACTAGCACGCGAGCAGTACTTC.

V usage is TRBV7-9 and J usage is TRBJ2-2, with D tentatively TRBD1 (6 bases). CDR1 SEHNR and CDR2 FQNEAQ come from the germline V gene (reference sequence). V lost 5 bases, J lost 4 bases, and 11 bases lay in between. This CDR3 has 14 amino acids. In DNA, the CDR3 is TGTGCCAGCAGCCTCGACAGGATCACCGGGGAGCTGTTTTTT. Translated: CASSLDRITGELFF. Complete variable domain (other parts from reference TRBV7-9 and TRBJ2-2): DTGVSQNPRHKITKRGQNVTFRCDPISEHNRLYWYRQTLGQGPEFLTYFQNEAQLEKSRLLSDRFSAERPKGSFSTLEIQRTEQGDSAMYLCASSLDRITGELFFGEGSRLTVL.

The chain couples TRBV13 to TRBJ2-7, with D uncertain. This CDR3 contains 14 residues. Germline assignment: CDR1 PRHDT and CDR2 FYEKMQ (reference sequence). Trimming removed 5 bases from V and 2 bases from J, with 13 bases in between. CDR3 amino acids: CASSPFIGTYEQYF. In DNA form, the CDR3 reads TGTGCCAGCAGCCCGTTTATCGGTACCTACGAGCAGTACTTC.

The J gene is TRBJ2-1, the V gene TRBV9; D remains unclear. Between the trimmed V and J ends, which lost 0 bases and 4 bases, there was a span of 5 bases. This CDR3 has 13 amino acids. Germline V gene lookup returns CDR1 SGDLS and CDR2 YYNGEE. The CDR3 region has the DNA TGTGCCAGCAGCGTAGACGATTACAATGAGCAGTTCTTC. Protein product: CASSVDDYNEQFF.

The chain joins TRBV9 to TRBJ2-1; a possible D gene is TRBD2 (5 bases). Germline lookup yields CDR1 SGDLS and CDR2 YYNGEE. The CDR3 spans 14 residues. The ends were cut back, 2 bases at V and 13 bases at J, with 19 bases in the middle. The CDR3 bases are TGTGCCAGCAGCGTCGGCGGTTCCACTAGTGTACAGTTCTTC. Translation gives CASSVGGSTSVQFF.

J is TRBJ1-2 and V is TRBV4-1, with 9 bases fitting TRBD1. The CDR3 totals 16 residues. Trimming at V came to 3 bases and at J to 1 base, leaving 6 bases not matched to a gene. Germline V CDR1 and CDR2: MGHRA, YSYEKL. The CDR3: CASSQNTGGNNYGYTF. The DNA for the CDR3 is TGCGCCAGCAGCCAGAACACAGGGGGCAATAACTATGGCTACACCTTC.

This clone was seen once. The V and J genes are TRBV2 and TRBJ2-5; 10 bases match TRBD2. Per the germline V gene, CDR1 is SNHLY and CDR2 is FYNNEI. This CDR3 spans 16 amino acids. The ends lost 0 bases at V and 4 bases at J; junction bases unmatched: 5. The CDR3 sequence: CASSEALAGVRETQYF. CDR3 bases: TGTGCCAGCAGTGAAGCGCTAGCGGGGGTGCGAGAGACCCAGTACTTC.

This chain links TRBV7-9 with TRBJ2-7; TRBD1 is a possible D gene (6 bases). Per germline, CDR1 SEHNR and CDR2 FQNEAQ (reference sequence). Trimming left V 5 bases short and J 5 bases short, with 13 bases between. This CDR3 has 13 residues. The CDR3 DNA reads TGTGCCAGCAGCGTCACGAACAGGGACGAGCAGTACTTC. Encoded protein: CASSVTNRDEQYF.

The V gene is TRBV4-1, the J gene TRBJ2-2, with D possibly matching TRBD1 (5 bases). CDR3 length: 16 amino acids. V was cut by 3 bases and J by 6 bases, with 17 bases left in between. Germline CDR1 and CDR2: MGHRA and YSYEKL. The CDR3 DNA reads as TGCGCCAGCAGCCAGGGGCTTGGAGTTTACGCCGGGGAGCTGTTTTTT. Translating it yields CASSQGLGVYAGELFF.